The 7 T cell receptor beta chains listed next were all sequenced from one sample in a study of the immune and genomic landscape of osteosarcoma. Method: immunoSEQ multiplex PCR; TCRdb's copy keeps in-frame clones and lacks some. Counted here are about 5,900 clones, about 63% occurring once; the ten biggest clones make up about 15%. Poor-prognosis osteosarcoma patients supplied post-treatment primary, local recurrence and metastasis tumor specimens. Source material: osteosarcoma tumor tissue from the lung. The receptors come from a human donor with osteosarcoma.

This clone was seen a single time. This chain links TRBV19 with TRBJ2-1; D gene unclear. V lost 5 bases and J lost 9, with 11 bases in between. The CDR3 sequence is 12 residues long. CDR1 and CDR2 from the germline V gene are LNHDA and SQIVND (reference sequence). This CDR3 is CASSSSWSEQFF. CDR3 coding DNA: TGTGCCAGTAGTTCTTCATGGAGTGAGCAGTTCTTC.

The rearrangement uses TRBV2 and TRBJ2-2; 10 bases are shared with TRBD1. V dropped 6 bases and J dropped 5; count of bases not matched to a gene: 6. CDR1 is SNHLY and CDR2 is FYNNEI in the germline V gene. The CDR3 covers 15 residues. Written as DNA, the CDR3 is TGTGCCAGCAGGACCGGGACAGGGGAAACCGGGGAGCTGTTTTTT. Translated: CASRTGTGETGELFF.

The V gene is TRBV6-1, the J gene TRBJ1-2; D is perhaps TRBD1 (6 bases). Germline V gene data show CDR1 as MNHNS and CDR2 as SASEGT. This CDR3 region has 10 residues. V dropped 10 bases and J dropped 4 bases, with 7 bases sitting between them. CDR3 in DNA: TGTGCCACAGGGGTCTATGGCTACACCTTC. It is translated as CATGVYGYTF.

The chain combines TRBV5-5 with TRBJ2-7; 9 nucleotides line up with TRBD1. V gave up 4 bases and J gave up 5 bases; unmatched junction bases: 7. CDR3 length equals 14 residues. Germline CDR1 is SGHKS and CDR2 is YYEKEE (reference sequence). Written as DNA, the CDR3 is TGTGCCAGCAGCGAAGGGACAGGGTCGCACGAGCAGTACTTC. The encoded protein is CASSEGTGSHEQYF.

This clone occurred a few times. J is TRBJ2-5 and V is TRBV7-9; 9 nucleotides align to TRBD2. V trimming: 4 bases; J trimming: 4 bases; junction bases outside the gene matches: 13. The CDR3 is 17 residues long. CDR1 and CDR2 (germline): SEHNR, FQNEAQ (reference sequence). This chain's CDR3 is CASSSLSSSGASETQYF. CDR3 in DNA: TGTGCCAGCAGCTCATTATCCTCTAGCGGGGCGTCAGAGACCCAGTACTTC.

The chain combines TRBV7-2 with TRBJ1-1, with a possible D match to TRBD1 (5 bases). CDR3 size: 15 residues. V was trimmed by 6 bases and J by 0 bases, leaving 14 bases between them. Germline CDR1 is SGHTA and CDR2 is FQGNSA. The CDR3 DNA sequence: TGTGCCAGCAGAACTTATAGGGGTGTGAACACTGAAGCTTTCTTT. Its translation is CASRTYRGVNTEAFF.

The chain employs TRBV5-1 and TRBJ1-2, with 8 bases matching TRBD1. Germline CDR1 reads SGHRS; CDR2 reads YFSETQ. Trimming took 4 bases from V and 4 from J; bases not matched to a gene: 3. The CDR3 is made up of 13 amino acids. CDR3 region: CASSGQGVYGYTF. DNA for the CDR3: TGCGCCAGCAGCGGACAGGGAGTCTATGGCTACACCTTC.